Below, one T cell receptor (beta chain) is given with its context. Losses at the gene ends were 5 bases for V and 6 bases for J; bases not matched to a gene: 9. Germline V gives CDR1 LNHDA, CDR2 SQIVND (reference sequence). This CDR3 is built from 16 residues. The source of the sample is a study of OX40 agonist ivuxolimab in advanced cancers. Blood was sampled at baseline, cycle 4 day 1, and cycle 7 day 1. Produced via immunoSEQ multiplex PCR; TCRdb's table is partial and in-frame only. The table shows under 55,000 clones, with around 92% occurring only once. The J gene is TRBJ2-7, the V gene TRBV19, with 14 bases that match TRBD2. This clonotype originated in an adult with an advanced solid tumor such as melanoma, head and neck, liver or kidney cancer. The input for sequencing was CD4+ or CD8+ T cells sorted from blood, taken in a trial of the OX40 agonist ivuxolimab. This CDR3 reads CASSARTSGGPLEQYF. The CDR3 DNA sequence: TGTGCCAGTAGTGCCCGGACTAGCGGGGGGCCCCTCGAGCAGTACTTC. The variable domain in full, completed from reference TRBV19 and TRBJ2-7, reads DGGITQSPKYLFRKEGQNVTLSCEQNLNHDAMYWYRQDPGQGLRLIYYSQIVNDFQKGDIAEGYSVSREKKESFPLTVTSAQKNPTAFYLCASSARTSGGPLEQYFGPGTRLTVT.